This record looks at one T cell receptor beta chain sequence and its context. Its antigen remains unidentified. Sequencing used immunoSEQ multiplex PCR; TCRdb keeps in-frame clones, though not all of them. The sample lists tens of thousands of clones, approximately 94% occurring once. This record comes from a study of graft-versus-host responses after intestinal transplantation. At the level of the study: Isolated intestinal, liver-intestinal, or multivisceral transplants had been given to the recipients. Following induction with anti-thymocyte globulin, all recipients were given tacrolimus and steroids for three to four years.

Broader study findings: GvH clonotypes were identified within recipient marrow, with a subset emerging first in ileum or blood. Circulating GvH clone levels at their peak were associated with HvG declines (early post-transplant).

This CDR3 has 14 residues. Germline V gene data show CDR1 as LGHNA and CDR2 as YSLEER. V was cut by 3 bases and J by 0 bases, with 8 bases left in between. This sample comprised unstimulated CD8+ T cells sorted from spleen or lymph node cells, obtained before intestinal transplant. The V call is TRBV4-3, the J call TRBJ1-1, with a possible D match to TRBD1 (5 bases). This TCR came from a human donor who received an intestinal transplant. DNA of the CDR3: TGCGCCAGCAGCCACGGGGGGTTGAACACTGAAGCTTTCTTT. Translated: CASSHGGLNTEAFF.